This record looks at one T cell receptor (beta chain) sequence and its context. These data are taken from a study of PD-1 blockade in mismatch repair-deficient tumors. The method was immunoSEQ multiplex PCR; TCRdb's version includes in-frame clones alone and lacks a portion of them. This table holds about 110,000 clones, around three quarters found once. The V gene's germline CDR1 is MDHEN and CDR2 SYDVKM. This CDR3 has 17 residues. Trimming took 4 bases from V and 5 from J; bases not matched to a gene: 16. This receptor was obtained from an adult with mismatch repair-deficient cancer. The sequenced sample was peripheral blood, obtained about 60 weeks after starting pembrolizumab. J is TRBJ2-5 and V is TRBV28; 7 bases align to TRBD2. The CDR3 DNA is TGTGCCAGCAGTTCACGAAGGGACTACAAAAGCATGGAGACCCAGTACTTC. Amino acids: CASSSRRDYKSMETQYF.